The clone carrying this TCR beta chain was counted at least ten times. Individual cDNA molecules received unique molecular identifiers. TCRdb ran MiXCR on the 5' RACE reads and lists one entry per CDR3 protein. Of about 36,000 distinct CDR3 sequences listed, roughly 6.8% were seen once; the top ten hold about 22%. The record originates from a study of early T cells in non-severe SARS-CoV-2 infection. V gave up 2 bases and J gave up 4 bases, with 13 bases separating them. Germline V gene lookup returns CDR1 MGHRA and CDR2 YSYEKL. This CDR3 is 15 amino acids long. The J gene is TRBJ2-3, the V gene TRBV4-1; D is perhaps TRBD2 (5 bases). The sequence was obtained from an adult who was a healthcare worker with PCR-confirmed SARS-CoV-2 infection or an uninfected control (not recorded which). The input for sequencing was whole blood, taken at baseline. CDR3 loop: CASSQTLTRADTQYF. The CDR3 DNA follows: TGCGCCAGCAGCCAAACCCTCACTAGGGCAGATACGCAGTATTTT.